This record concerns one T cell receptor beta chain sequence. The data were obtained in a study of CDR3 diversity in severe acne. Trimming took 6 bases from V and 6 from J; bases not matched to a gene: 4. CDR3 size: 13 residues. In germline, CDR1 is DFQATT, CDR2 SNEGSKA (reference sequence). TCRdb used MiXCR to reprocess the PCR reads, holding one entry per CDR3 protein. The profile shows about 84,000 distinct CDR3 sequences, around 50% of them singletons. The sample comprised blood. The rearrangement links TRBV20-1 to TRBJ2-7; 14 nucleotides agree with TRBD2. The clonotype originates from a male donor in good health, without acne. In nucleotides, the CDR3 is TGCAGTGCCCCCGGGACTAGCGGGGGCGAGCAGTACTTC. Translated, it gives CSAPGTSGGEQYF.